These 19 T cell receptor beta chains originate from one sample sequenced in a study of blood T cell repertoires in COVID-19. Method: immunoSEQ multiplex PCR; TCRdb's copy keeps in-frame clones and lacks some. The sample holds 350,000 or so clones, 83% seen once. Input material: peripheral blood. The source is a young man with active or convalescent COVID-19.

This clone was seen a few times. CDR3 residues: CASSKVGEGQGGNFKHTEAFF. The CDR3 DNA reads as TGTGCCAGCAGCAAAGTTGGTGAGGGACAGGGTGGAAATTTTAAGCACACTGAAGCTTTCTTT. This sequence joins TRBV21-1 and TRBJ1-1; the D segment call TRBD1 is taken from the table without a DNA check. TRBV21-1 is flagged as a pseudogene. The CDR3 is made up of 21 amino acids.

The V gene is TRBV28, the J gene TRBJ2-7, with TRBD1 identical over 8 bases. Trimming cost V 7 bases and J 5 bases; bases outside gene matches: 4. The CDR3 is made up of 12 amino acids. In germline, CDR1 is MDHEN, CDR2 SYDVKM. The CDR3 spells CASTQGAHEQYF. Here the CDR3 DNA reads TGTGCCAGCACCCAGGGGGCCCACGAGCAGTACTTC.

The chain has TRBV5-4 and TRBJ2-1; 9 nucleotides match TRBD1. Germline CDR1 reads SGHNT; CDR2 reads YYREEE (reference sequence). This CDR3 has 15 residues. After removal of 0 bases from V and 6 bases from J, the junction contained 4 bases not matched to a gene. CDR3 nucleotides: TGTGCCAGCAGCTTGGGACAGGGGGTCCCCAATGAGCAGTTCTTC. Translated, it gives CASSLGQGVPNEQFF.

V is TRBV6-5 and J is TRBJ2-5; D not resolved. Germline V gene sequence: CDR1 MNHEY, CDR2 SVGAGI. Deletions cut 7 bases from V and 5 bases from J, with 11 bases between. This CDR3 is 12 amino acids long. CDR3 in DNA: TGTGCCAGCACCCCCACACCGGAGACCCAGTACTTC. Amino acids: CASTPTPETQYF.

The V gene is TRBV28, the J gene TRBJ2-2, with D hard to call. Germline V gene sequence: CDR1 MDHEN, CDR2 SYDVKM. The CDR3 is made up of 12 amino acids. V was cut by 5 bases and J by 7 bases, with 8 bases left in between. In nucleotides, the CDR3 is TGTGCCAGCAGTCCCCCAGGCGGGGAGCTGTTTTTT. Translating gives CASSPPGGELFF.

The chain has TRBV10-3 and TRBJ1-2; a possible D gene is TRBD1 (5 bases). The CDR3 consists of 13 residues. V was pared by 6 bases and J by 7 bases, with 15 bases between. Germline V lookup: CDR1 ENHRY, CDR2 SYGVKD. In DNA form, the CDR3 reads TGTGCCATCAGCGAGACAGAGAATTTTGGCTACACCTTC. Amino acid sequence: CAISETENFGYTF.

This rearrangement joins TRBV7-9 to TRBJ1-1, with D perhaps matching TRBD1 (5 bases). CDR1 is SEHNR and CDR2 is FQNEAQ in the germline V gene (reference sequence). The CDR3 covers 16 residues. The V end was cut by 5 bases, the J end by 3 bases, with 19 bases between. The CDR3 loop is CASSPDPQGGYTEAFF. In DNA, the CDR3 is TGTGCCAGCAGCCCCGACCCCCAGGGAGGTTACACTGAAGCTTTCTTT.

Comments on this clone: Other DNA sequences in this sample translate to the same CDR3. The genes are TRBV10-3 and TRBJ2-7, with no clear D. Germline V CDR1 and CDR2: ENHRY, SYGVKD. This CDR3 comprises 13 residues. V lost 2 bases to trimming and J lost 2 bases, with 7 bases between them. CDR3 amino acids: CAISEGQTYEQYF. The CDR3 DNA is TGTGCCATCAGTGAGGGGCAAACCTACGAGCAGTACTTC.

This chain joins TRBV5-1 and TRBJ1-1; 8 bases map to TRBD1. V gave up 5 bases and J gave up 1 base; unmatched junction bases: 1. The CDR3 loop spans 13 amino acids. Per the germline V gene, CDR1 is SGHRS and CDR2 is YFSETQ. The chain's CDR3 is CASRQGGNTEAFF. The CDR3 DNA reads as TGCGCCAGCAGACAGGGGGGGAACACTGAAGCTTTCTTT.

CDR3 sequence (DNA): TGTGCCAGCAGTTATTGGGGAGGGGAGACCCAGTACTTC. Protein sequence: CASSYWGGETQYF. The rearrangement links TRBV7-6 to TRBJ2-5, with 7 bases identical to TRBD2. V lost 6 bases and J lost 5; bases outside the gene matches: 6. Germline V gene lookup returns CDR1 SGHVS and CDR2 FNYEAQ. This CDR3 comprises 13 residues.

The chain links TRBV4-3 to TRBJ2-1; D not certain. This CDR3 region has 16 residues. Looked up from germline, CDR1 is LGHNA and CDR2 is YSLEER. V dropped 0 bases and J dropped 3 bases, with 12 bases sitting between them. CDR3 DNA: TGCGCCAGCAGCCAAGATACAGCCCGACGCTACAATGAGCAGTTCTTC. This codes for CASSQDTARRYNEQFF.

This clone appeared once. The gene calls are TRBV9 and TRBJ2-4; tentatively, D is TRBD2 (6 bases). The ends were cut back, 4 bases at V and 7 bases at J, with 15 bases in the middle. The germline V gene has CDR1 SGDLS and CDR2 YYNGEE. The CDR3 contains 14 residues. The CDR3: CASSKGRIGNIQYF. In DNA, the CDR3 is TGTGCCAGCAGCAAAGGGAGGATAGGGAACATTCAGTACTTC.

The rearrangement uses TRBV10-3 and TRBJ2-2; TRBD2 matches 8 bases. Germline lookup yields CDR1 ENHRY and CDR2 SYGVKD. CDR3 length: 14 residues. The junction had 5 bases not matched to a gene; V was cut back by 3 bases and J by 8 bases. As DNA, the CDR3 is TGTGCCATCAGTGAAGGGCGGGAGGCAGGGGAGCTGTTTTTT. Its translation is CAISEGREAGELFF.

The rearrangement links TRBV21-1 to TRBJ1-6; TRBD1 is the table's D call, not checked against the DNA. TRBV21-1 is a documented pseudogene. The CDR3 is made up of 20 amino acids. For the CDR3, the DNA is TGTGCCAGCAGCCGCCGGGACAGGGTAGCAAACGTTCCCTATAATTCACCCCTCCACTTT. Encoded protein: CASSRRDRVANVPYNSPLHF.

J is TRBJ2-7 and V is TRBV5-6; TRBD1 is a possible D gene (6 bases). This CDR3 has 13 residues. Per the germline V gene, CDR1 is SGHDT and CDR2 is YYEEEE. V was clipped by 3 bases and J by 5 bases, with 12 bases between them. Here the CDR3 reads CASSYGRGNEQYF. The CDR3 bases are TGTGCCAGCAGCTACGGCAGGGGTAACGAGCAGTACTTC.

This clone showed up just once. The chain's CDR3 is CASSQRTENEKLFF. In DNA, the CDR3 is TGTGCCAGCAGCCAAAGGACAGAGAATGAAAAACTGTTTTTT. This chain joins TRBV3-1 (or the pseudogene TRBV3-2) and TRBJ1-4, with D possibly matching TRBD1 (6 bases). Germline assignment: CDR1 LGHDT and CDR2 YNNKEL (reference sequence). Trimming pared 2 bases from V and 5 bases from J, leaving 9 bases between. This CDR3 region has 14 residues.

V gene TRBV24-1 combines with J gene TRBJ2-1, with TRBD2 identical over 12 bases. The CDR3 length is 17 residues. CDR1 is KGHDR and CDR2 is SFDVKD in the germline V gene. V shed 4 bases and J 2 bases; nucleotides not matched to a gene: 5. This chain's CDR3 is CATSDTGLAGTYNEQFF. The CDR3 DNA sequence: TGTGCCACCAGTGACACCGGACTAGCGGGAACCTACAATGAGCAGTTCTTC.

The genes are TRBV4-2 and TRBJ2-1, with a possible D match to TRBD1 (6 bases). Germline CDR1 LGHNA, CDR2 YNFKEQ. The CDR3 is made up of 16 amino acids. V was cut by 0 bases and J by 6 bases, with 15 bases left in between. The CDR3 DNA follows: TGTGCCAGCAGCCAAGATCAACAGGGAGTAAGCAATGAGCAGTTCTTC. Its translation is CASSQDQQGVSNEQFF.

The chain employs TRBV18 and TRBJ2-1; 9 positions agree with TRBD2. The CDR3 has 15 residues. Germline assignment: CDR1 KGHSH and CDR2 LQKENI. V gave up 1 base and J gave up 6 bases; unmatched junction bases: 4. The CDR3 region is CASSPRGGVINEQFF. The CDR3 region has the DNA TGTGCCAGCTCACCACGCGGGGGGGTGATCAATGAGCAGTTCTTC.